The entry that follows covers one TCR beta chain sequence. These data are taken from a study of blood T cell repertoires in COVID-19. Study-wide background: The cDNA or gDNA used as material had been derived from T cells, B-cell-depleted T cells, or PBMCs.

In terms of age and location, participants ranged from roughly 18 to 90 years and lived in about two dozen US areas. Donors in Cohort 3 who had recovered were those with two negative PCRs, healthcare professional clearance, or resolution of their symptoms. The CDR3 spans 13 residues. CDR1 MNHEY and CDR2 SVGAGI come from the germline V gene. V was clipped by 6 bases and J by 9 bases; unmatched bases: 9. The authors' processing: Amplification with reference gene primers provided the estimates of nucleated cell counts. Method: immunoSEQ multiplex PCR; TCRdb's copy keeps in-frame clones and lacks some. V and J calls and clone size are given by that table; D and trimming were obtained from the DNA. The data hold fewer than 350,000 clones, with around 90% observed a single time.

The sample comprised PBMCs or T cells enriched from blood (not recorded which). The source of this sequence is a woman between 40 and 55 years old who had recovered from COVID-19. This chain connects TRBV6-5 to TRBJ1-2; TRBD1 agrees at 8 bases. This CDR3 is CASRKTGDERYTF. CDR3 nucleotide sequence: TGTGCCAGCAGGAAGACAGGGGATGAGCGCTACACCTTC.